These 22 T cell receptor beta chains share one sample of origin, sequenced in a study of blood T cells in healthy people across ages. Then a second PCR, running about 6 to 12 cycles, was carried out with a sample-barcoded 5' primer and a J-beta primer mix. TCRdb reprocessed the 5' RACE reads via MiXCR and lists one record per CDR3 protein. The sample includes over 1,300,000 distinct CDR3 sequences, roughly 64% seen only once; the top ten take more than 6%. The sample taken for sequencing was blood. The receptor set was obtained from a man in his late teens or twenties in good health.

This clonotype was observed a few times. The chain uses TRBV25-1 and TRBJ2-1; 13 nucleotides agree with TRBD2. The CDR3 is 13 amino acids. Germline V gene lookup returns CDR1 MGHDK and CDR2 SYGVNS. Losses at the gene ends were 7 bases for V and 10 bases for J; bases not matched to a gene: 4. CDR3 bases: TGTGCCAGCACTCTGGGACTAGCGGGAGAGCAGTTCTTC. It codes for CASTLGLAGEQFF.

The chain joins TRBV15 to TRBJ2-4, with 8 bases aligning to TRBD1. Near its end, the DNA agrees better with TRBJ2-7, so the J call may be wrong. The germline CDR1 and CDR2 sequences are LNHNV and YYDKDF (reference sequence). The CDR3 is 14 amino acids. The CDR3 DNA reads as TGTGCCACCAGCTCAGGGGGCAGGGTGATCGAGCAGTACTTC. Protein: CATSSGGRVIEQYF.

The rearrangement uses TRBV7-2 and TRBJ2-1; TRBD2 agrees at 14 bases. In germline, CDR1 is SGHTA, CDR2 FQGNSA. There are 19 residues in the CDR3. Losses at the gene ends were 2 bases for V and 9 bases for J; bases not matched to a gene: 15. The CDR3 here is CASSLIGTSGGLGSGEQFF. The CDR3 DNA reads TGTGCCAGCAGCTTAATCGGGACTAGCGGGGGCTTGGGTTCCGGTGAGCAGTTCTTC.

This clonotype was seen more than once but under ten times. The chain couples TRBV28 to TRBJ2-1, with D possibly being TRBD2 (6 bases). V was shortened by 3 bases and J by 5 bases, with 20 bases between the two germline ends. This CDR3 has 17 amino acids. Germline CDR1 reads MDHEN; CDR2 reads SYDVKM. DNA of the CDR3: TGTGCCAGCAGTTTCGGATTTGGTAGCGGAGGCCACAATGAGCAGTTCTTC. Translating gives CASSFGFGSGGHNEQFF. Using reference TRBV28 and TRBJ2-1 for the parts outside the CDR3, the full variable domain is DVKVTQSSRYLVKRTGEKVFLECVQDMDHENMFWYRQDPGLGLRLIYFSYDVKMKEKGDIPEGYSVSREKKERFSLILESASTNQTSMYLCASSFGFGSGGHNEQFFGPGTRLTVL.

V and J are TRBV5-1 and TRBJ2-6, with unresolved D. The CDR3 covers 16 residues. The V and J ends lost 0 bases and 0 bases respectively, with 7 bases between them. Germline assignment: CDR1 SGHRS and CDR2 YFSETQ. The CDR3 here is CASSLGTRSGANVLTF. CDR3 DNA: TGCGCCAGCAGCTTGGGGACCCGCTCTGGGGCCAACGTCCTGACTTTC.

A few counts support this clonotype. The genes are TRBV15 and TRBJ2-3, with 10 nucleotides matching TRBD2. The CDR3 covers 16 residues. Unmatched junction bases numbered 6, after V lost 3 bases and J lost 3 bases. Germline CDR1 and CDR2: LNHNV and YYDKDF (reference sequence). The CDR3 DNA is TGTGCCACCAGCAGTGAAAGCGGGGGGGGGACAGATACGCAGTATTTT. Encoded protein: CATSSESGGGTDTQYF.

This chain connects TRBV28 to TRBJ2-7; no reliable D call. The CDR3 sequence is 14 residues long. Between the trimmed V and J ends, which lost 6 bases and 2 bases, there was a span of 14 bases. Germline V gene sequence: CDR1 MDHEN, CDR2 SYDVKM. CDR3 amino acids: CASSPDLGTYEQYF. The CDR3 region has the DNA TGTGCCAGCAGCCCCGATTTAGGCACCTACGAGCAGTACTTC.

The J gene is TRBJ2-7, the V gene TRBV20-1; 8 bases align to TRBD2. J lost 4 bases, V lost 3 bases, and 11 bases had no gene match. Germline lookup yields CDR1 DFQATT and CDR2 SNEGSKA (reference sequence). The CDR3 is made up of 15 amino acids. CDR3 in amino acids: CSARGVEREPYEQYF. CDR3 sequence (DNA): TGCAGTGCTAGGGGCGTCGAGCGGGAGCCTTACGAGCAGTACTTC.

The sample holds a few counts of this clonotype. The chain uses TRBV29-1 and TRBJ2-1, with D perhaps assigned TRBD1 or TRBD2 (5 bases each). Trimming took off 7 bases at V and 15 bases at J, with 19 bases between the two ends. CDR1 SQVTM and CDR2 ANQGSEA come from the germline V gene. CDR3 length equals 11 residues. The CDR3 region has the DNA TGCAGCGCCTGGGACCCCGGGCGGCGGTTCTTC. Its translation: CSAWDPGRRFF.

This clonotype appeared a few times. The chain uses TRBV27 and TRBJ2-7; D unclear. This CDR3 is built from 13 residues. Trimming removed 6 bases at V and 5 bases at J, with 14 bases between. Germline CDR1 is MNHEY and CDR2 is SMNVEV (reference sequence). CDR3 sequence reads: CASSRLQRDEQYF. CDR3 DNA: TGTGCCAGCAGCCGACTCCAAAGAGACGAGCAGTACTTC.

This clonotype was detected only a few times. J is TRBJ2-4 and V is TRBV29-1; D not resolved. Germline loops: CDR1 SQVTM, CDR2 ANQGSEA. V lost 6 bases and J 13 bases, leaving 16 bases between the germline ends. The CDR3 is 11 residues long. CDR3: CSVGGDDRQYF. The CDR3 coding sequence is TGCAGCGTGGGTGGGGATGATCGGCAGTACTTC.

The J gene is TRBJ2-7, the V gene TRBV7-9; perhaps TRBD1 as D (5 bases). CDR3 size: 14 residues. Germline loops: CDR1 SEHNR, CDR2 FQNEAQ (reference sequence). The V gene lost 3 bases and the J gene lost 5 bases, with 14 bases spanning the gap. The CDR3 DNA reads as TGTGCCAGCAGCTTGCCAGTTGGGGCGGACGAGCAGTACTTC. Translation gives CASSLPVGADEQYF.

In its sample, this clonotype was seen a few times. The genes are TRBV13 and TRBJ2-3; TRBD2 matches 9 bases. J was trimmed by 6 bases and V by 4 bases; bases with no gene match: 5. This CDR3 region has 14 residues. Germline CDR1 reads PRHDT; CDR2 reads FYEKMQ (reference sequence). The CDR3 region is CASSSLLAGDTQYF. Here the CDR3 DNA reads TGTGCCAGCAGCTCCCTACTAGCGGGTGATACGCAGTATTTT.

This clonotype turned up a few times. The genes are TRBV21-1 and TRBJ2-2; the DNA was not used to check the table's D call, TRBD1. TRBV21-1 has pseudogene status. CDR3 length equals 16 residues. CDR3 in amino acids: CASGPKADRVTGELFF. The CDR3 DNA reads TGTGCCAGCGGCCCGAAGGCGGACAGGGTCACCGGGGAGCTGTTTTTT.

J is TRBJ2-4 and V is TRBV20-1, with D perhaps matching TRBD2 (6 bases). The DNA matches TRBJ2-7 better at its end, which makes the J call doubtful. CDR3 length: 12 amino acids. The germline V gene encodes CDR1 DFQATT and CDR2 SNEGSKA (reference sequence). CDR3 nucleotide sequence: TGCAGTGCTCTACGGGGGAACTACGAGCAGTACTTC. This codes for CSALRGNYEQYF.

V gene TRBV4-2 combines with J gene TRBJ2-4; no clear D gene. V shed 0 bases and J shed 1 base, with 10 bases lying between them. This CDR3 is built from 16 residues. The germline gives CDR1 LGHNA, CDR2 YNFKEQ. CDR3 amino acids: CASSQEGARAKNIQYF. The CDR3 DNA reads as TGTGCCAGCAGCCAAGAAGGAGCCAGGGCCAAAAACATTCAGTACTTC.

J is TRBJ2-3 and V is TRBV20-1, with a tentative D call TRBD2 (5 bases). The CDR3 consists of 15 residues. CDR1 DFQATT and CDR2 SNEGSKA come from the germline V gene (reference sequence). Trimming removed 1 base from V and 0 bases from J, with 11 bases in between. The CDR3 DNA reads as TGCAGTGCTAGAGCCTCACGAGGGAGCACAGATACGCAGTATTTT. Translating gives CSARASRGSTDTQYF.

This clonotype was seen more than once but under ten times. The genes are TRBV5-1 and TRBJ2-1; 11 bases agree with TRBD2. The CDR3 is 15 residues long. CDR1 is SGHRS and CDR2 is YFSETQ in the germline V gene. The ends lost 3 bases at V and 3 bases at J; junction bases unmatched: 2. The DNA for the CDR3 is TGCGCCAGCAGCTGGGGGACTAGCGGCTACAATGAGCAGTTCTTC. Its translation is CASSWGTSGYNEQFF.

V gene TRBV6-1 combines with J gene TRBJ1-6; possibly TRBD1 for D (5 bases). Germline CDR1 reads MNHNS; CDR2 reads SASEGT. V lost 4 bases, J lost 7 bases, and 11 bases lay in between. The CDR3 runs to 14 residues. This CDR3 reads CASSGTRGNSPLHF. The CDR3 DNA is TGTGCCAGCAGTGGGACGAGGGGAAATTCACCCCTCCACTTT.

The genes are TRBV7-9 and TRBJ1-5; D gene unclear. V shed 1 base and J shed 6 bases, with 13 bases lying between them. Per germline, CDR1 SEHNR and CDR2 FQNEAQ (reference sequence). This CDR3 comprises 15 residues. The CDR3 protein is CASSLGTFASQPQHF. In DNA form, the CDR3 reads TGTGCCAGCAGCTTAGGAACTTTCGCGAGTCAGCCCCAGCATTTT.

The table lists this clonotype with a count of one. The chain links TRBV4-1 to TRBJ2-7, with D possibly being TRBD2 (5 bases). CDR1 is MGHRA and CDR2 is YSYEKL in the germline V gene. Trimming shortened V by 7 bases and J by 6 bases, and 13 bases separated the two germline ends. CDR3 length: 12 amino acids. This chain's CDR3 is CASKSPRGEQYF. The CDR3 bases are TGCGCCAGCAAAAGTCCACGGGGCGAGCAGTACTTC.

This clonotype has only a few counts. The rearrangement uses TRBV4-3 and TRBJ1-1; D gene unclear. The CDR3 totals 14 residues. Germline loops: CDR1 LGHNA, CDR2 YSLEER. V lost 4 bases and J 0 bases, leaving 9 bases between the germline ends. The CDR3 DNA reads TGCGCCAGCAGCCCATCTCTCGTGAACACTGAAGCTTTCTTT. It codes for CASSPSLVNTEAFF.